The present entry profiles one TCR beta chain with its context. In the authors' methods: Reference gene primers were amplified, and this amplification served to estimate nucleated cell counts. The assay was immunoSEQ multiplex PCR, and TCRdb's table has in-frame clones only and misses some. The DNA gave D and trimming, while V, J and clone size come from that table. The table has approximately 290,000 clones, approximately 90% seen once. This entry is derived from a study of blood T cell repertoires in COVID-19. Study summary: There were acute and convalescent COVID-19 samples, and they came from the United States, Italy and Spain. Sample material is recorded as cDNA or gDNA derived from T cells, B-cell-depleted T cells, or PBMCs.

Germline CDR1 MNHEY, CDR2 SMNVEV (reference sequence). The CDR3 extends over 18 amino acids. Trimming removed 2 bases from V and 4 bases from J; junction bases left unmatched: 13. Sequencing was done on a sample of peripheral blood. The chain combines TRBV27 with TRBJ2-2; TRBD2 aligns across 7 bases. The receptor was isolated from a man aged 25 to 45 with acute or convalescent COVID-19. The CDR3 DNA sequence: TGTGCCAGCAGTTTAGTAGGCCGGGGGAGGGGTGGCACCGGGGAGCTGTTTTTT. Encoded protein: CASSLVGRGRGGTGELFF.